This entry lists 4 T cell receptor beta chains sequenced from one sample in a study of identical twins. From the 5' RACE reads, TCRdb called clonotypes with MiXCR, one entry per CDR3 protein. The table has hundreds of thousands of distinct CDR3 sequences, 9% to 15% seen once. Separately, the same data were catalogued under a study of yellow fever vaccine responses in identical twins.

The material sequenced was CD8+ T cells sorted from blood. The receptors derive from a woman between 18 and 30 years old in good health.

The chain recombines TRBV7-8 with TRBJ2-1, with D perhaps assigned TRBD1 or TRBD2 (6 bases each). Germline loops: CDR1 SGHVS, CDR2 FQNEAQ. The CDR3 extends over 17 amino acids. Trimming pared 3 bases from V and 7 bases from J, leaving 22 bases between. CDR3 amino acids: CASSLRDLGGIRNEQFF. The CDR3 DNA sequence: TGTGCCAGCAGCTTGAGGGATTTAGGGGGGATAAGGAATGAGCAGTTCTTC.

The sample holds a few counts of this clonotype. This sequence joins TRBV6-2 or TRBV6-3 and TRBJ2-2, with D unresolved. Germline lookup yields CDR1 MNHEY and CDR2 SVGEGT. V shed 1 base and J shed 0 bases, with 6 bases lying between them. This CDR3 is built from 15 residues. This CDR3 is CASSYYSSNTGELFF. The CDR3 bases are TGTGCCAGCAGTTACTACAGTTCGAACACCGGGGAGCTGTTTTTT.

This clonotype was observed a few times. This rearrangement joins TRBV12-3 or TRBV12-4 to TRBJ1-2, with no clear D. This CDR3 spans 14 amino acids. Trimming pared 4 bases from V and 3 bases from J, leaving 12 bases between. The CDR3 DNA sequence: TGTGCCAGCAGTTCACCTTCGGAGGACTATGGCTACACCTTC. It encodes CASSSPSEDYGYTF.

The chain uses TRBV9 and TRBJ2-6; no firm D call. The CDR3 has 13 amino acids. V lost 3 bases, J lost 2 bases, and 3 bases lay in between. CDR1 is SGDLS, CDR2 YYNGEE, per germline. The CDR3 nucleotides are TGTGCCAGCAGCGGCACTGGGGCCAACGTCCTGACTTTC. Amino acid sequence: CASSGTGANVLTF.